This record looks at one T cell receptor beta chain sequence and its context. The time point was: recipient sample about 28 days before transplant, after cytoreduction. The assay was immunoSEQ multiplex PCR, and TCRdb's table has in-frame clones only and misses some. The data hold roughly 30,000 clones, with 93% observed a single time. These data come from a study of T cell clonotyping in hematopoietic cell transplantation. Study summary: Recipient samples before transplant were obtained post-cytoreduction.

This CDR3 has 15 amino acids. Trimming took 5 bases from V and 6 from J; bases not matched to a gene: 8. CDR1 and CDR2 from the germline V gene are SGHNT and YENEEA. The sequence derives from a man between 45 and 60 years old with acute myeloid leukemia. Some clones in this sample may be carry-over from other donors' samples. Sequencing used peripheral blood mononuclear cells, obtained before stem cell transplant. V usage is TRBV11-3 and J usage is TRBJ2-7; TRBD2 aligns across 12 bases. The CDR3 is CASSRGLAGQTEQYF. CDR3 nucleotide sequence: TGTGCCAGCAGCCGAGGACTAGCGGGACAAACCGAGCAGTACTTC.